This TCR beta chain was identified in a study of blood T cell repertoires in COVID-19. Assay: immunoSEQ multiplex PCR; the TCRdb copy retains only in-frame clones and omits some. The table includes over 250,000 clones, 65% to 90% detected once. The V gene lost 10 bases and the J gene lost 6 bases, with 19 bases spanning the gap. This CDR3 region has 13 residues. From germline, CDR1 is MNHEY and CDR2 SVGAGI. V is TRBV6-5 and J is TRBJ2-7; D remains unclear. Sequenced: peripheral blood. The clonotype was recovered from a man aged 50-59 years with active or convalescent COVID-19. In DNA form, the CDR3 reads TGTGCCACCCTGAGCGACGCCTTTAGCGAGCAGTACTTC. Translating gives CATLSDAFSEQYF.